The entry below describes one T cell receptor (beta chain). Its antigen is unknown. This sample is part of a study of immune characteristics of hereditary and idiopathic chronic pancreatitis. Study-level results: Both chronic pancreatitis groups had higher TCRbeta diversity and lower clonality than controls. Patients with more severe chronic pancreatitis had more productive TCR rearrangements.

The pancreas tissue came from patients undergoing total pancreatectomy with islet autotransplantation. TCR beta sequencing used genomic DNA from unsorted bulk pancreas tissue. TCRdb's table, derived via immunoSEQ multiplex PCR, lists solely in-frame clones and lacks some. There are about 9,100 clones in the sample; roughly 77% occur only once, and about 14% lies in the top ten. The origin of this receptor is a human donor with chronic pancreatitis. The material sequenced was pancreas tissue with idiopathic chronic pancreatitis.

CDR3 sequence: CASSLPGQKLFF. In nucleotides, the CDR3 is TGTGCCAGCAGTTTACCGGGACAGAAACTGTTTTTT. The chain uses TRBV12-3 or TRBV12-4 and TRBJ1-4; 7 bases are shared with TRBD1. The CDR3 is 12 residues long. Trimming at V came to 2 bases and at J to 11 bases, leaving 2 bases not matched to a gene.